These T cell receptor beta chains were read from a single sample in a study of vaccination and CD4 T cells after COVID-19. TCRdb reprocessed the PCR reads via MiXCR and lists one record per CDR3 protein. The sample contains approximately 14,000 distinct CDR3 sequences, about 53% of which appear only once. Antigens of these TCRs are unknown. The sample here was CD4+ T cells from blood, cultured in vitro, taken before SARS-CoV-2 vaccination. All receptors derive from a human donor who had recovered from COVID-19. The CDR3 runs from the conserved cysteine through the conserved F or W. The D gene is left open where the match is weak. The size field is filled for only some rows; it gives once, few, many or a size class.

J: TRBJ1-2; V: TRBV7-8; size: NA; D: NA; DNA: TGTGCCAGCAGCTTAGGAGGTGGCGGGCGGAAGCAAGGCTACACCTTC; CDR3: CASSLGGGGRKQGYTF
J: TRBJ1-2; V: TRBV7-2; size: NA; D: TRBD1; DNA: TGTGCCAGCAGCCCTACTTTCTGGGACAGGAACTATGGCTACACCTTC; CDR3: CASSPTFWDRNYGYTF
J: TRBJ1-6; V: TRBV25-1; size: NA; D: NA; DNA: TGTGCCAGCAGCCCACCCCAGGGACCCCTCCACTTT; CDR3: CASSPPQGPLHF
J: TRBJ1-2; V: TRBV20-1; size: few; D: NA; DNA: TGCAGTGCTAGACCGGGGAACATACATGGCTACACCTTC; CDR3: CSARPGNIHGYTF
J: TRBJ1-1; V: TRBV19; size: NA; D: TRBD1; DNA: TGTGCCAGTAGTATGACAGGGGGCACTGAAGCTTTCTTT; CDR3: CASSMTGGTEAFF
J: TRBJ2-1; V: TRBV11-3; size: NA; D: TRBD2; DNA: TGTGCCAGCGGGGGTAGCGGGAGGTTCGACAATGAGCAGTTCTTC; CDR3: CASGGSGRFDNEQFF
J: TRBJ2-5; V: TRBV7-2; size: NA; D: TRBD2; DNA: TGTGCCAGCACCCCCCGGCTAGCGGGAGGGAGTGAAGAGACCCAGTACTTC; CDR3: CASTPRLAGGSEETQYF
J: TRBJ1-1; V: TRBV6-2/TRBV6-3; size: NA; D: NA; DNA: TGTGCCAGCAGTTACTGGCGGGACACTGAAGCTTTCTTT; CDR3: CASSYWRDTEAFF
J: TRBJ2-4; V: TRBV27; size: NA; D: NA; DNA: TGTGCCAGCAGTTTGGGGGGTTCGGCCAAAAACATTCAGTACTTC; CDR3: CASSLGGSAKNIQYF
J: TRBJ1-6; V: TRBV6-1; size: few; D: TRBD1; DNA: TGTGCCAGCACCATAGGGGGCGTCGAATCACCCCTCCACTTT; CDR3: CASTIGGVESPLHF
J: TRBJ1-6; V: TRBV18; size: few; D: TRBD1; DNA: TGTGCCAGCTCACCGGCGGGACAGGGACATTCACCCCTCCACTTT; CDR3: CASSPAGQGHSPLHF
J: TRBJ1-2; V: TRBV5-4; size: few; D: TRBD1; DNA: TGTGCCAGCAGAACGACAGGGGCCGGGAGGGGCTACACCTTC; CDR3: CASRTTGAGRGYTF
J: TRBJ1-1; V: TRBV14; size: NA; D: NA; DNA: TGTGCCAGCAGCCAACCCGGGGGGGGTTCGAACACTGAAGCTTTCTTT; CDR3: CASSQPGGGSNTEAFF
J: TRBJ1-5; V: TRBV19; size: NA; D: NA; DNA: TGTGCCAGTAGGCAGGTATCCGATCAGCCCCAGCATTTT; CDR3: CASRQVSDQPQHF
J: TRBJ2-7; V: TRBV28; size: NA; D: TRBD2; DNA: TGTGCCAGCAGTTTAGTCACTAGCGTGACTTCCTACGAGCAGTACTTC; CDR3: CASSLVTSVTSYEQYF
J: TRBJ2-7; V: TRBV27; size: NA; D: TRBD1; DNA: TGTGCCATCCCCGGGACAGGGGACCCCGCCGGCACGGACGAGCAGTACTTC; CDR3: CAIPGTGDPAGTDEQYF
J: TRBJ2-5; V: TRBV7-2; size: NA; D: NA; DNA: TGTGCCAGCAGCTCGTTGGGACCTCAAGAGACCCAGTACTTC; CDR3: CASSSLGPQETQYF
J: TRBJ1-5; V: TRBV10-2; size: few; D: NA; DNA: TGCGCCAGCAGTCAACCTGGCAATCAGCCCCAGCATTTT; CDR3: CASSQPGNQPQHF
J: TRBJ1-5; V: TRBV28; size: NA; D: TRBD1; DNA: TGTGCCAGCAGGCGGGACAGGGGAACCAATCAGCCCCAGCATTTT; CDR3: CASRRDRGTNQPQHF
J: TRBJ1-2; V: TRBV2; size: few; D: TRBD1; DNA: TGTGCCAGCAGCGACGGGACAGGGGTTGGCTACACCTTC; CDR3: CASSDGTGVGYTF
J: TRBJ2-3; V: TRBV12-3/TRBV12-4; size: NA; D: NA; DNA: TGTGCCAGCAGTTTGTCTCTGCGTGGGGGCACAGATACGCAGTATTTT; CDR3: CASSLSLRGGTDTQYF
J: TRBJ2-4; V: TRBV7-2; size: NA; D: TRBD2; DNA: TGTGCCAGCAGCCTATCCGCGGGGGGAAACATTCAGTACTTC; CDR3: CASSLSAGGNIQYF
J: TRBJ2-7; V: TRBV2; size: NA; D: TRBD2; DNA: TGTGCCAGCAGTGAACTAGCGGGGGTTGCCTACGAGCAGTACTTC; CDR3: CASSELAGVAYEQYF
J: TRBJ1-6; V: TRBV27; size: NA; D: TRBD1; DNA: TGTGCCAGCAGTTTAAGTTCCGGGGACAGGACCTATAATTCACCCCTCCACTTT; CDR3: CASSLSSGDRTYNSPLHF
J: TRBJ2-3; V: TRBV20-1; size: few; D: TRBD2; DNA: TGCAGTGCTTCCGAGAGAAGCGGGGGGGTTGCAGATACGCAGTATTTT; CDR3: CSASERSGGVADTQYF
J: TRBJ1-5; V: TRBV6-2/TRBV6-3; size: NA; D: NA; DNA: TGTGCCAGCAGTTACTGGAGGACAGAGAGCAATCAGCCCCAGCATTTT; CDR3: CASSYWRTESNQPQHF
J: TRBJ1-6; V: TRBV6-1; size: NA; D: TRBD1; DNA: TGTGCCAGCAAACCGGGACAGGGATCACCCCTCCACTTT; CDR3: CASKPGQGSPLHF
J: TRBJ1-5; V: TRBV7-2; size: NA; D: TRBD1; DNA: TGTGCCAGCAGCCCGACAGGGACGAGCAATCAGCCCCAGCATTTT; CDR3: CASSPTGTSNQPQHF
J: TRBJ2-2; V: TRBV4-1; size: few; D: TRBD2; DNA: TGCGCCAGCAGCCAAGGGCTAGCGGCGAACACCGGGGAGCTGTTTTTT; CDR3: CASSQGLAANTGELFF
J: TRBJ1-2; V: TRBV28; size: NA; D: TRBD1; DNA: TGTGCCAGCAGTTTTGTTGACAGGGGGAGTGGCTACACCTTC; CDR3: CASSFVDRGSGYTF
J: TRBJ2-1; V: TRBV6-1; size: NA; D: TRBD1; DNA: TGTGCCAGCAGTACCGACAGGGGAGGCCGAAGGATCTTC; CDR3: CASSTDRGGRRIF
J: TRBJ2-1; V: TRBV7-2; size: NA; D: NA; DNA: TGTGCCAGCACTTACTTGGATGAGCAGTTCTTC; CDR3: CASTYLDEQFF
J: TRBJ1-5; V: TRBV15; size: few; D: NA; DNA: TGTGCCACCAGCAGAGACACTGCCACAGGGCCACTTTATCAGCCCCAGCATTTT; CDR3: CATSRDTATGPLYQPQHF
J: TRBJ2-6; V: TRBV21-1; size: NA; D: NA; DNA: TGTGCCAGCAGGGGGTCCTCTGGGGCCAACGTCCTGACTTTC; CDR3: CASRGSSGANVLTF
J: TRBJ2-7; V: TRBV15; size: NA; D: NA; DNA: TGTGCCACCAGCAGAGATTTTAGCGTCTCCTACGAGCAGTACTTC; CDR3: CATSRDFSVSYEQYF
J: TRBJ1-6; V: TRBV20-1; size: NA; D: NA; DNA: TGCAGTGCCCAGAGGAGGACAGACAATTCACCCCTCCACTTT; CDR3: CSAQRRTDNSPLHF
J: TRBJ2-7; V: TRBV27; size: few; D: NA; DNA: TGTGCCAGCAGCCCCTCCGGTTACGAGCAGTACTTC; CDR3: CASSPSGYEQYF
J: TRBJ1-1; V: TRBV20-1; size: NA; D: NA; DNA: TGCAGTGCTAGCCCCCCGGGGGTGTCCCATCTAAGCCCAGAAGCTTTCTTT; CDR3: CSASPPGVSHLSPEAFF
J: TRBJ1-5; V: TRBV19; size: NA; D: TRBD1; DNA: TGTGCCAGTAGTATCTCAGGGGGCAACCAGCCCCAGCATTTT; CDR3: CASSISGGNQPQHF
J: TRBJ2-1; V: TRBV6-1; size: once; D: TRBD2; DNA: TGTGCCAGCAGTGGTTGGACTAGCGGGAATGAGCAGTTCTTC; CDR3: CASSGWTSGNEQFF